The 2 T cell receptor beta chains below all came from one sample that was sequenced in a study of T cells after yellow fever vaccination. MiXCR was run by TCRdb on the 5' RACE reads, yielding one entry per CDR3 protein. The data contain 500,000 to 550,000 distinct CDR3 sequences, 20% to 25% of them singletons. The starting material was PBMCs, obtained 21 days after the first yellow fever vaccination. Receptors were obtained from a man aged 18 to 29 who received the YFV17D yellow fever vaccine.

There are a few counts of this clonotype. In DNA form, the CDR3 reads TGTGCCAGCAGCCCCACGGACAGGGGAAGGGCTGAAGCTTTCTTT. It yields the protein CASSPTDRGRAEAFF. The V and J genes are TRBV6-1 and TRBJ1-1, with 9 bases matching TRBD1. CDR3 length: 15 residues. V was clipped by 6 bases and J by 6 bases; unmatched bases: 11. Germline lookup yields CDR1 MNHNS and CDR2 SASEGT.

V usage is TRBV5-1 and J usage is TRBJ2-7; D ambiguous. The CDR3 sequence is 13 residues long. The germline gives CDR1 SGHRS, CDR2 YFSETQ. V lost 1 base and J lost 2, with 7 bases in between. The CDR3 protein is CASSLTLAYEQYF. CDR3 sequence (DNA): TGCGCCAGCAGCTTGACGTTAGCCTACGAGCAGTACTTC.